This T cell receptor (beta chain) was obtained from a study of beta chain features in type 1 diabetes (dated by TCRdb to the late 2010s). For the study in its entirety: No differences in mean age, gender distribution, total cell number or subset yield were found between patients and healthy donors. A total of 90 million to 130 million sorted cells were examined across all samples, and a strong correlation was observed between cell number per subset and RNA yield. In the study, recently diagnosed type 1 diabetes patients and matched healthy donors were compared on the TCRB repertoires of their sorted circulating CD4+ T cell subsets. Naive and central memory subsets were obtained from all 30 or so donors, but regulatory and stem cell-like memory subsets were isolated from only 8 patients and roughly eight healthy donors.

All of the isolated RNA was reverse transcribed with the High Capacity cDNA Reverse Transcription Kit, so expressed TCRB transcripts were sequenced. Deep immunoSEQ sequencing was performed on naive, central memory and regulatory T cell samples, with an average of about 4 million total reads per sample. Sorted cells were lysed in RLT buffer, and RNA was extracted using DNase-treated RNeasy Micro or Mini kits according to cell number. Each cell subset was processed separately to prevent cross-contamination, with patient and healthy donor samples processed together. The immunoSEQ multiplex PCR was used to amplify TCRB sequences from cDNA, generating 87-bp fragments that spanned the CDR3 region. Amplicons were sequenced on the Illumina HiSeq platform. The authors' pipeline ran thus. Synthetic template baselines were used to correct PCR bias computationally, reads within Hamming distance 2 were collapsed together, and singletons that could not be merged were discarded. Reads were aligned to IMGT to assign V, D and J genes, CDR3 length, and insertions or deletions at six rearrangement sites. Within each subset, clonotype counts were normalized to sorted cell number, and only after that were true diversity and Gini coefficients computed with the tcR R package. Repertoire sharing was quantified using the overlap coefficient calculated on TCRB nucleotide sequences. As a proxy for the pre-selection repertoire, out-of-frame TCRB sequences from naive cells were analyzed. This immuneACCESS table, as held by TCRdb, lists in-frame sequences with V and J called but not all clones. Of the missing ones, under half trace to an unresolved V gene in checked studies; the others have no known cause. For V, J and clone size, that table is used; D and trimming come from the DNA. Counted in this sample were about 350,000 clones; 15% to 20% of them appeared once. Clones ranked in the top ten supply around 0.045% of the sample.

Each donor gave one peripheral blood draw, roughly 0.11 L on average, collected into heparinised tubes. A BD FACSAria II and a panel including CD45RO, CCR7, CD25, CD127, CD95 and CD27 were used to sort naive, central memory, regulatory and stem cell-like memory CD4+ T cells. Every sorted population had a purity above 95%. PBMCs were isolated right away by Lymphoprep density gradient centrifugation and were stained directly, without culture. So that batch effects would be minimized, each experiment stained and sorted samples in pairs, pairing one healthy donor with one patient. General conclusions and limits of the study: A moderate but significant shortening of TCRB CDR3 length was observed in type 1 diabetes patients in all four CD4+ subsets. Because the HLA sub-analyses included only small numbers of individuals, any influence of HLA type on TCRB rearrangement was left unresolved. Naive, central memory and regulatory TCRB repertoires appeared to be more similar among patients than among healthy donors. Shorter templates might be favored by PCR, yet because patient and control samples were amplified and corrected together, any such skew would affect both groups equally. At VDJ recombination sites, type 1 diabetes patients had fewer insertions and more deleted nucleotides, which implies abnormalities in thymic rearrangement. Sequencing cDNA rather than genomic DNA could over-represent highly expressing activated cells, although activation and CD3 levels did not differ between groups.

From the germline V gene, CDR1 is SGHTA and CDR2 is FQGTGA. CDR3 length: 13 amino acids, cysteine to phenylalanine. Only the CDR3 region is kept as DNA, spanning 39 bases read in frame from base 1. V is pared back by 2 bases and J by 3 bases, with 8 bases lying between the germline termini. Comments on this clone: Its antigen is not yet known. No much larger clonotype is one base removed from it; base qualities were not supplied.

The specimen sequenced was naive CD4+ T cells from blood. The sample's cell subset or site label, decoded: true naive CD4+ T cells. This sequence originates from a woman aged 18-35 years in good health. The rearranged segments are TRBV7-3 and TRBJ2-7, with the D gene too uncertain to name. In nucleotide form, the sequence is TGTGCCAGCAGCTTAGACGCGGACTACGAGCAGTACTTC. Translated, it gives CASSLDADYEQYF.